The T cell receptor beta chain under discussion was sequenced for a study of T cells in Graves' hyperthyroidism and ophthalmopathy. Background on the study: Blood was drawn when the patient was first diagnosed and still untreated.

From RNA transcripts, TCR beta CDR3 regions were amplified. HTBI primers were the set used in a first-round RT-PCR of the TCR CDR3. One entry per CDR3 protein, called by TCRdb with MiXCR from the multiplex PCR reads. This table holds hundreds of thousands of distinct CDR3 sequences, 15% to 20% found once. Sequencing was carried out using blood. The receptor comes from a woman in her twenties or thirties with Graves' hyperthyroidism.

The CDR3 spells CASSSFSTHYEQYF. CDR3 nucleotides: TGTGCCAGCAGCTCCTTTAGCACCCACTACGAGCAGTACTTC. The V call is TRBV3-1, the J call TRBJ2-7; D unclear. The germline CDR1 and CDR2 sequences are LGHDT and YNNKEL (reference sequence). The CDR3 consists of 14 residues. V shed 5 bases and J shed 3 bases, with 14 bases lying between them.